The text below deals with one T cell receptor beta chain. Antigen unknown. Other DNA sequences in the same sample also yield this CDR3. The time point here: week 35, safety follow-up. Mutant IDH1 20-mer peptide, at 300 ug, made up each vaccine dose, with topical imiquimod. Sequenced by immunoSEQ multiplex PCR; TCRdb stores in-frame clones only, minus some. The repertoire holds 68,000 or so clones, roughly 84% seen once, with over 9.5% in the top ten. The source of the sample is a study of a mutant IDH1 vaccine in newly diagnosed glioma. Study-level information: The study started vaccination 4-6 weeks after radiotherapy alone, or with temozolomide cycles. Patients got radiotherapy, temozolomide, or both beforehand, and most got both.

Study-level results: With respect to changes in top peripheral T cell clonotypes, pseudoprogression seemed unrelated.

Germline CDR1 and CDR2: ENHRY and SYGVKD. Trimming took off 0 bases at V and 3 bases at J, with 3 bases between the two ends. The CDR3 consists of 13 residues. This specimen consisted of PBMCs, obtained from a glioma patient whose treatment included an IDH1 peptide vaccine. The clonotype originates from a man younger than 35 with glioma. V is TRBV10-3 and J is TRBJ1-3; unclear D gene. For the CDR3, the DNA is TGTGCCATCAGTGAGTCGGGTGGAAACACCATATATTTT. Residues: CAISESGGNTIYF.